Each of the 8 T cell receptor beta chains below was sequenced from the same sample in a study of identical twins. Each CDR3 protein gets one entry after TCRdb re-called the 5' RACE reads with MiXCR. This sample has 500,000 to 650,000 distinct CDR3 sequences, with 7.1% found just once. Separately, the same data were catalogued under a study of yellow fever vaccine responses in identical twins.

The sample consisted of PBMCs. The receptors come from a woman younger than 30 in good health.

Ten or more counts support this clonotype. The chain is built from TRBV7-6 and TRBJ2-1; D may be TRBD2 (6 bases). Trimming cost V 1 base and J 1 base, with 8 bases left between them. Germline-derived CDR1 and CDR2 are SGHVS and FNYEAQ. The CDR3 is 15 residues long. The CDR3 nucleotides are TGTGCCAGCAGCTTAGTAGCGGATTCCTACAATGAGCAGTTCTTC. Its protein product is CASSLVADSYNEQFF.

The CDR3, as DNA: TGTGCCAGCAGCTTAGCGGCCCTCACAGATACGCAGTATTTT. It encodes CASSLAALTDTQYF. The genes are TRBV11-2 and TRBJ2-3, with D unresolved. Germline V gives CDR1 SGHAT, CDR2 FQNNGV. With 1 base removed from V and 2 bases from J, the gap between germline ends came to 7 bases. The CDR3 has 14 residues.

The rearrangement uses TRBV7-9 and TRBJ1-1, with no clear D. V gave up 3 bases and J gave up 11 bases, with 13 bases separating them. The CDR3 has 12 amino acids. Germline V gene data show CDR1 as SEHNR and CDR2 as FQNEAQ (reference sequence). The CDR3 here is CASSFGPQRAFF. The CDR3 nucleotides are TGTGCCAGCAGCTTCGGGCCCCAAAGGGCTTTCTTT.

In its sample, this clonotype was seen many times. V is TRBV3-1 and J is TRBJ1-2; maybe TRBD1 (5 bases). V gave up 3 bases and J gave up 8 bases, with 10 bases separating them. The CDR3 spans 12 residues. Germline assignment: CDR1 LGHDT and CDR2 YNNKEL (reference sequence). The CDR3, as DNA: TGTGCCAGCAGCCAGGGGGTGGGCGGCTACACCTTC. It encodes CASSQGVGGYTF.

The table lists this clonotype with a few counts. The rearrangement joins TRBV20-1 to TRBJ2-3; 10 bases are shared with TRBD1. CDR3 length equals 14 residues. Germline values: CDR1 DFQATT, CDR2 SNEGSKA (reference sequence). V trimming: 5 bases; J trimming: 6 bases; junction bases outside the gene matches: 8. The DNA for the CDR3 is TGCAGTGCTCCTATTCCGGGACAGGGGGATACGCAGTATTTT. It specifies CSAPIPGQGDTQYF.

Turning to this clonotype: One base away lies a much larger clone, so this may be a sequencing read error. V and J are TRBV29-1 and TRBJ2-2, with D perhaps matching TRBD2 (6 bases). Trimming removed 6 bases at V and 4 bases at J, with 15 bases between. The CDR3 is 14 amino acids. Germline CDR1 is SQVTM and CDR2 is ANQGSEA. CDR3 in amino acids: CSVGAGTSTGELFF. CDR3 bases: TGCAGCGTCGGGGCGGGGACGAGCACCGGGGAGCTGTTTTTT.

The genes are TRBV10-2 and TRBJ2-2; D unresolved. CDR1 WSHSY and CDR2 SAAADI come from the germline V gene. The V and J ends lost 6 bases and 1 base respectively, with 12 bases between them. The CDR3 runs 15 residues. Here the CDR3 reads CASRANRQNTGELFF. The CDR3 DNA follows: TGCGCCAGCAGGGCCAACCGACAGAACACCGGGGAGCTGTTTTTT.

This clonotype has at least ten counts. The CDR3 DNA reads as TGCAGCGTTGTCCAGAATAGCAATCAGCCCCAGCATTTT. Amino acids: CSVVQNSNQPQHF. The rearrangement links TRBV29-1 to TRBJ1-5; D remains ambiguous. Between the trimmed V and J ends, which lost 4 bases and 0 bases, there was a span of 7 bases. Germline V gene data show CDR1 as SQVTM and CDR2 as ANQGSEA. The CDR3 extends over 13 amino acids. Drawing the rest from reference TRBV29-1 and TRBJ1-5, the complete variable domain is SAVISQKPSRDICQRGTSLTIQCQVDSQVTMMFWYRQQPGQSLTLIATANQGSEATYESGFVIDKFPISRPNLTFSTLTVSNMSPEDSSIYLCSVVQNSNQPQHFGDGTRLSIL.